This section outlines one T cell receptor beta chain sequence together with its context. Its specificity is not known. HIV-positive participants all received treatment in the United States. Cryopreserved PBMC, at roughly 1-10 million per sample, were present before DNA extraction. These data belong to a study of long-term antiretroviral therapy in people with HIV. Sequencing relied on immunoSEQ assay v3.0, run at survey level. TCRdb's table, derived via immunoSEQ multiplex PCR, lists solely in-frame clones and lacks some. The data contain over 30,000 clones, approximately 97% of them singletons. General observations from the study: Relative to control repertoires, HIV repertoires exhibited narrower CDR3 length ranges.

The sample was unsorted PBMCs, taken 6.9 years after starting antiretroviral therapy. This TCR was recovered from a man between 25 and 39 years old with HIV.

This CDR3 reads CASSQDLGAYNQPQHF. The DNA of the CDR3 is TGCGCCAGCAGCCAAGATCTGGGGGCTTACAATCAGCCCCAGCATTTT. The chain carries TRBV4-3 and TRBJ1-5, with D possibly TRBD1 on 6 matching bases. The CDR3 length is 16 residues. Germline values: CDR1 LGHNA, CDR2 YSLEER. The germline V and J ends were trimmed by 0 bases and 3 bases, with 12 bases remaining between them.